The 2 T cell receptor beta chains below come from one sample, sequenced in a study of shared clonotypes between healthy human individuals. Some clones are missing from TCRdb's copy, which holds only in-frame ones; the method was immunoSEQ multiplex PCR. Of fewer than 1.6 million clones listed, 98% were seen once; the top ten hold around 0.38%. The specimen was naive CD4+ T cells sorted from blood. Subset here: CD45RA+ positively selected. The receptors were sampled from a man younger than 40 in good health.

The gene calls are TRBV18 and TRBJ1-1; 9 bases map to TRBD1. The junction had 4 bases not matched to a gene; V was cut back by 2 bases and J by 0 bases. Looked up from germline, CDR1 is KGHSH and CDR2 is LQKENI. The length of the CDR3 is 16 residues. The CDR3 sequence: CASSPLGQGMNTEAFF. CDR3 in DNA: TGTGCCAGCTCACCATTGGGACAGGGTATGAACACTGAAGCTTTCTTT.

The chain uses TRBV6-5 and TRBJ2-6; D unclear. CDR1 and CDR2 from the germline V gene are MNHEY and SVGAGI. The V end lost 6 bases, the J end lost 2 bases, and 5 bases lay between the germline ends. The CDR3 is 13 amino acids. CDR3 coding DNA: TGTGCCAGCAGCGTACCTGGGGCCAACGTCCTGACTTTC. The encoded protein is CASSVPGANVLTF.